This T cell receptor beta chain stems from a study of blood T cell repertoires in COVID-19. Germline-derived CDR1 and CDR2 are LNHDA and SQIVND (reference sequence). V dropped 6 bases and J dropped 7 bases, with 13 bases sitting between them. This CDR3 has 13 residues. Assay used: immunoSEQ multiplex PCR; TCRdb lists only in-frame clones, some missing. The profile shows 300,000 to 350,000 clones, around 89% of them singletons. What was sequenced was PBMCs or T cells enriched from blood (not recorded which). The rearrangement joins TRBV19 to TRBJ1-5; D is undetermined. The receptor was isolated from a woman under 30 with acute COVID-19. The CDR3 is CASSSVRGQPQHF. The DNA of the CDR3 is TGTGCCAGTAGCTCTGTCCGGGGACAGCCCCAGCATTTT. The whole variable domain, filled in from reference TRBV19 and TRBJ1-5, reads DGGITQSPKYLFRKEGQNVTLSCEQNLNHDAMYWYRQDPGQGLRLIYYSQIVNDFQKGDIAEGYSVSREKKESFPLTVTSAQKNPTAFYLCASSSVRGQPQHFGDGTRLSIL.